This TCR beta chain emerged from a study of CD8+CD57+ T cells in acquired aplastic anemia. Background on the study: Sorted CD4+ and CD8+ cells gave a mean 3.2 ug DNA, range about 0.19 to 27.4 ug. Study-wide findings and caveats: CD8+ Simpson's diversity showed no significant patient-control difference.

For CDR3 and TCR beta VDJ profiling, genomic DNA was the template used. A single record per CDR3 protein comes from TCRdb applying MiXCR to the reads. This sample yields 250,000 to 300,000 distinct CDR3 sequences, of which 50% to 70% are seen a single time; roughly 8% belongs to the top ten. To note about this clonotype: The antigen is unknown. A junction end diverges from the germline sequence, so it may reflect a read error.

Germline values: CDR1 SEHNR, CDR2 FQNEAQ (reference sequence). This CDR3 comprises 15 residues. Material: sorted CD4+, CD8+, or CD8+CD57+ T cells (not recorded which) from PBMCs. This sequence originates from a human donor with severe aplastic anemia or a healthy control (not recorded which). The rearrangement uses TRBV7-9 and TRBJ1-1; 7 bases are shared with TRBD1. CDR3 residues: CASTARGMGNTEAFF. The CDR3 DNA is TGCGCCAGCACGGCCAGGGGGATGGGGAACACTGAAGCTTTCTTT.